These 24 T cell receptor beta chains share one sample of origin, sequenced in a study of T-cell memory formation after mild COVID-19. Each CDR3 protein gets one entry after TCRdb re-called the 5' RACE reads with MiXCR. The data hold some 110,000 distinct CDR3 sequences, with around 12% observed a single time. Material for sequencing was PBMCs or a T cell subset sorted from them (not recorded which). The source is an adult woman who had mild COVID-19 (a few samples of this study predate the infection). Cell type and time point are not known.

This clonotype has just a few counts. The chain employs TRBV29-1 and TRBJ2-7; maybe TRBD2 (6 bases). Trimming cost V 6 bases and J 3 bases, with 18 bases left between them. The V gene's germline CDR1 is SQVTM and CDR2 ANQGSEA. The CDR3 length is 14 residues. The CDR3 DNA reads TGCAGCGTCTCCGGGGCTAGCGCCCACTACGAGCAGTACTTC. Translating gives CSVSGASAHYEQYF.

The chain couples TRBV20-1 to TRBJ2-7; TRBD2 aligns across 9 bases. J lost 5 bases, V lost 3 bases, and 5 bases had no gene match. Germline V gene lookup returns CDR1 DFQATT and CDR2 SNEGSKA (reference sequence). This CDR3 has 13 residues. The CDR3 DNA is TGCAGTGCTAGTGCGGGAGGGCCCAACGAGCAGTACTTC. Its protein is CSASAGGPNEQYF.

This clonotype was detected only a few times. The chain combines TRBV6-5 with TRBJ2-1; TRBD2 matches 14 bases. This CDR3 spans 13 amino acids. CDR1 and CDR2 (germline): MNHEY, SVGAGI. Trimming took 9 bases from V and 11 from J; bases not matched to a gene: 6. CDR3 in amino acids: CASAGTSGSKQFF. The CDR3 bases are TGTGCCAGTGCCGGGACTAGCGGGAGTAAGCAGTTCTTC.

This chain links TRBV5-6 with TRBJ2-7; the match to TRBD1 covers 9 bases. The V segment lost 4 bases and the J segment 7 bases; nucleotides outside the gene matches: 9. This CDR3 region has 14 residues. The V gene's germline CDR1 is SGHDT and CDR2 YYEEEE. The CDR3 DNA reads TGTGCCAGCAGCACCGGGACAGGGTTCGTGGAGCAGTACTTC. This translates into CASSTGTGFVEQYF.

This clonotype occurred a few times. This chain links TRBV6-5 with TRBJ2-3, with 7 positions matching TRBD1. The V gene end was trimmed by 0 bases and the J gene end by 0 bases; junction bases not matched to a gene: 6. Germline V gene data show CDR1 as MNHEY and CDR2 as SVGAGI. This CDR3 region has 17 residues. The CDR3 loop reads CASSYSAGGYSTDTQYF. CDR3 coding DNA: TGTGCCAGCAGTTACTCCGCAGGGGGTTATAGCACAGATACGCAGTATTTT.

The CDR3: CASSLAGPGRNTEAFF. The DNA of the CDR3 is TGTGCCAGCAGCTTAGCGGGCCCGGGCCGAAACACTGAAGCTTTCTTT. The chain combines TRBV7-6 with TRBJ1-1, with no clear D. The CDR3 covers 16 residues. Germline assignment: CDR1 SGHVS and CDR2 FNYEAQ. V gave up 0 bases and J gave up 2 bases, with 13 bases separating them.

This clonotype was counted ten times or more. This rearrangement joins TRBV7-9 to TRBJ2-7; no definite D call. The CDR3 sequence is 11 residues long. Germline CDR1 and CDR2: SEHNR and FQNEAQ (reference sequence). The germline V and J ends were trimmed by 3 bases and 0 bases, with 0 bases remaining between them. The CDR3 protein is CASSFSYEQYF. The CDR3 DNA is TGTGCCAGCAGCTTCTCCTACGAGCAGTACTTC.

The table lists this clonotype with a few counts. V usage is TRBV7-9 and J usage is TRBJ2-5; 9 nucleotides align to TRBD1. The CDR3 spans 14 residues. V lost 4 bases and J lost 5; bases outside the gene matches: 5. Germline assignment: CDR1 SEHNR and CDR2 FQNEAQ (reference sequence). Here the CDR3 DNA reads TGTGCCAGCAGCTGGATGACAGGGGGGGAGACCCAGTACTTC. It translates to CASSWMTGGETQYF.

This clonotype has more than one count but fewer than ten. The chain uses TRBV18 and TRBJ1-5; D is ambiguous. V dropped 3 bases and J dropped 9 bases, with 27 bases sitting between them. Germline loops: CDR1 KGHSH, CDR2 LQKENI. CDR3 length equals 18 residues. This CDR3 reads CASSPSPAGHFPQSPQHF. The CDR3 DNA sequence: TGTGCCAGCTCACCTAGCCCGGCAGGCCACTTCCCCCAATCGCCCCAGCATTTT.

This sequence joins TRBV5-1 and TRBJ2-1, with D perhaps TRBD2 (5 bases). Trimming cost V 6 bases and J 6 bases, with 19 bases left between them. The CDR3 sequence is 15 residues long. Germline CDR1 and CDR2: SGHRS and YFSETQ. The CDR3 DNA follows: TGCGCCAGCAATCTAGCCGAGACCCTGGGCAATGAGCAGTTCTTC. This gives the protein CASNLAETLGNEQFF.

The chain combines TRBV6-5 with TRBJ2-2; TRBD1 agrees at 10 bases. CDR3 length: 15 residues. Unmatched junction bases numbered 5, after V lost 6 bases and J lost 4 bases. Germline-derived CDR1 and CDR2 are MNHEY and SVGAGI. The CDR3 loop is CASRAGTGVTGELFF. As DNA, the CDR3 is TGTGCCAGCAGAGCCGGGACAGGGGTCACCGGGGAGCTGTTTTTT.

This clonotype was picked up a small number of times. The gene calls are TRBV12-3 or TRBV12-4 and TRBJ2-1; D assignment may be TRBD1 or TRBD2 (5 bases each). This CDR3 contains 18 residues. Trimming removed 5 bases at V and 4 bases at J, with 24 bases between. CDR3 amino acids: CASSKFDRDRIGYNEQFF. CDR3 in DNA: TGTGCCAGCAGTAAGTTCGACCGGGACCGCATCGGGTACAATGAGCAGTTCTTC.

This clonotype has only a few counts. This chain uses TRBV3-1 with TRBJ2-4; 11 nucleotides agree with TRBD1. The CDR3 is 16 amino acids. Germline trimming cut 4 bases from V and 7 bases from J; bases unmatched to any gene: 9. CDR1 is LGHDT and CDR2 is YNNKEL in the germline V gene (reference sequence). The DNA of the CDR3 is TGTGCCAGCAGCCTCCGGCCGGGACAGGGGGGGAACATTCAGTACTTC. This sequence encodes CASSLRPGQGGNIQYF.

This sequence joins TRBV14 and TRBJ1-2; 8 bases map to TRBD1. The CDR3 sequence is 16 residues long. Trimming at V came to 4 bases and at J to 5 bases, leaving 12 bases not matched to a gene. Germline CDR1 is SGHDN and CDR2 is FVKESK. CDR3 loop: CASSREGDRGPYGYTF. The CDR3 DNA is TGTGCCAGCAGCCGAGAAGGCGACAGGGGACCTTATGGCTACACCTTC.

This clonotype appeared a few times. The CDR3 bases are TGTGCCAGCAGCTTGGCGCTAGCGGGAGGGATTGGAGAGACCCAGTACTTC. Amino acids: CASSLALAGGIGETQYF. V and J are TRBV7-9 and TRBJ2-5, with 12 bases matching TRBD2. The CDR3 is 17 amino acids. CDR1 is SEHNR and CDR2 is FQNEAQ in the germline V gene (reference sequence). With 3 bases clipped from V and 4 bases from J, the junction kept 9 bases outside the gene matches.

This clonotype showed up just a few times. This CDR3 fails to terminate in the conserved phenylalanine or tryptophan, so it likely reflects a read error. CDR3: CATALLAGGKHEQYS. Written as DNA, the CDR3 is TGTGCCACCGCCCTCCTAGCGGGAGGGAAGCACGAGCAGTACTCC. This chain links TRBV10-3 with TRBJ2-7, with 12 bases lining up with TRBD2. This CDR3 region has 15 residues. The germline gives CDR1 ENHRY, CDR2 SYGVKD. The trim removed 10 bases at V and 5 bases at J, leaving 12 bases unmatched.

DNA for the CDR3: TGTGCCAGCCACGGGGGGGGGGCCTCCCCAGATACGCAGTATTTT. Encoded protein: CASHGGGASPDTQYF. This chain joins TRBV6-6 and TRBJ2-3; 8 bases map to TRBD2. The CDR3 is made up of 15 amino acids. Germline V gene sequence: CDR1 MNHNY, CDR2 SVGAGI (reference sequence). V was pared by 8 bases and J by 4 bases, with 11 bases of the junction left unmatched.

A few counts support this clonotype. This chain links TRBV12-3 or TRBV12-4 with TRBJ2-7, with D unclear. This CDR3 is built from 12 residues. Trimming cost V 6 bases and J 7 bases, with 13 bases left between them. The CDR3 coding sequence is TGTGCCAGCAGCCAAGGACGGTTTGAGCAGTACTTC. The encoded protein is CASSQGRFEQYF.

The chain carries TRBV5-5 and TRBJ2-5; 10 nucleotides agree with TRBD2. In germline, CDR1 is SGHKS, CDR2 YYEKEE (reference sequence). The junction had 9 bases not matched to a gene; V was cut back by 0 bases and J by 4 bases. There are 17 residues in the CDR3. The CDR3, as DNA: TGTGCCAGCAGCTTGGGACTAGCGGGCCCCCTTCGAGAGACCCAGTACTTC. The encoded protein is CASSLGLAGPLRETQYF.

This clonotype was observed a handful of times. V usage is TRBV28 and J usage is TRBJ1-5; no clear D gene. There are 13 residues in the CDR3. The germline gives CDR1 MDHEN, CDR2 SYDVKM. Trimming removed 7 bases at V and 0 bases at J, with 7 bases between. The CDR3 DNA follows: TGTGCCAGCATGGTGGATAGCAATCAGCCCCAGCATTTT. Amino acid sequence: CASMVDSNQPQHF.

This clonotype was picked up a small number of times. The chain recombines TRBV12-3 or TRBV12-4 with TRBJ2-2; D is uncertain. This CDR3 is built from 15 residues. V lost 6 bases and J 3 bases, leaving 14 bases between the germline ends. For the CDR3, the DNA is TGTGCCAGCAGCCCGCCGCACGAGTACACCGGGGAGCTGTTTTTT. Protein sequence: CASSPPHEYTGELFF.

J is TRBJ2-7 and V is TRBV5-1; 7 nucleotides line up with TRBD1. Germline V gene lookup returns CDR1 SGHRS and CDR2 YFSETQ. V shed 4 bases, J shed 2 bases, and the junction held 6 bases outside the gene matches. This CDR3 spans 14 amino acids. Here the CDR3 DNA reads TGCGCCAGCAGCCCAACGGACAGGCCCTACGAGCAGTACTTC. Residues: CASSPTDRPYEQYF.

This clonotype turned up a few times. This rearrangement joins TRBV11-2 to TRBJ2-1; 8 bases are a match to TRBD2. The length of the CDR3 is 17 residues. V lost 1 base to trimming and J lost 3 bases; unmatched junction nucleotides: 8. CDR1 and CDR2 from the germline V gene are SGHAT and FQNNGV. CDR3 sequence: CASSLVVGTSHYNEQFF. The CDR3 DNA is TGTGCCAGCAGCTTAGTTGTCGGGACTAGTCACTACAATGAGCAGTTCTTC.

In this sample, this clonotype turned up many times. The J gene is TRBJ2-7, the V gene TRBV12-3 or TRBV12-4; D not resolved. The CDR3 contains 14 residues. V was cut by 3 bases and J by 2 bases, with 11 bases left in between. The CDR3 protein is CASSFSASTYEQYF. In nucleotides, the CDR3 is TGTGCCAGCAGTTTTTCAGCCTCCACCTACGAGCAGTACTTC.